This T cell receptor (beta chain) was found in a study of T cell repertoires in cytomegalovirus infection. Study-wide background: The authors used CMV epitopes that were HLA-C-restricted (recently identified) and HLA-B-restricted (well studied). Both a matching HLA type and CMV infection were indicated by public TCR beta signatures. General study points: Individuals carrying CMV plus the relevant HLA were identified by cumulative frequency of public TCR beta families. Clonotypes of TCR beta that were HLA-C-restricted and CMV-specific dominated the ex vivo response.

Per germline, CDR1 SGHDN and CDR2 FVKESK. This CDR3 is built from 12 residues. Trimming removed 4 bases from V and 11 bases from J; junction bases left unmatched: 7. Concerning this clonotype itself: Its specificity is not known.

In TCRdb, the reads were re-called with MiXCR into one record per CDR3 protein. The data show 830,000 or so distinct CDR3 sequences, 30% to 35% seen once. The starting material was cultured CD8+ T cells from PBMCs, obtained from culture after CMV antigen stimulation. This TCR came from a human donor in good health (CMV status not recorded). Some clones in this sample may be carry-over from other donors' samples. The chain carries TRBV14 and TRBJ1-1; 7 bases map to TRBD1. The CDR3 nucleotides read TGTGCCAGCAGCCCGAGAGGGACAGTCGCTTTCTTT. It translates to CASSPRGTVAFF. The full variable domain, completed using reference TRBV14 and TRBJ1-1, is EAGVTQFPSHSVIEKGQTVTLRCDPISGHDNLYWYRRVMGKEIKFLLHFVKESKQDESGMPNNRFLAERTGGTYSTLKVQPAELEDSGVYFCASSPRGTVAFFGQGTRLTVV.